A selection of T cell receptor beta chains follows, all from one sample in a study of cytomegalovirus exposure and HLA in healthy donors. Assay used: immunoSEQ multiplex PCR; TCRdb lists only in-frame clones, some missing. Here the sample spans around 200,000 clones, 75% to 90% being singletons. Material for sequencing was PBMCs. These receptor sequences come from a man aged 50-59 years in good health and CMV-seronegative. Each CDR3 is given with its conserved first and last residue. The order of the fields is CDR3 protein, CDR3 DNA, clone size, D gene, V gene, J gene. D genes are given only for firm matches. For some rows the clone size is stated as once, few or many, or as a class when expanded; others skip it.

CDR3 protein: CASSSGTLFSGNTIYF; CDR3 DNA: TGTGCCAGCAGTTCCGGGACACTATTCTCTGGAAACACCATATATTTT; clone size: NA; D gene: NA; V gene: TRBV28; J gene: TRBJ1-3
CDR3 protein: CASSPGQGSGNTIYF; CDR3 DNA: TGTGCCAGCTCACCAGGACAGGGCTCTGGAAACACCATATATTTT; clone size: NA; D gene: TRBD1; V gene: TRBV18; J gene: TRBJ1-3
CDR3 protein: CASSQQGNSNQPQHF; CDR3 DNA: TGTGCCAGCAGCCAACAGGGCAATAGCAATCAGCCCCAGCATTTT; clone size: NA; D gene: NA; V gene: TRBV7-2; J gene: TRBJ1-5
CDR3 protein: CAISEGLGQETQYF; CDR3 DNA: TGTGCCATCAGTGAGGGACTAGGTCAAGAGACCCAGTACTTC; clone size: once; D gene: TRBD2; V gene: TRBV10-3; J gene: TRBJ2-5
CDR3 protein: CASSPAGVGYEQYF; CDR3 DNA: TGTGCCAGCAGCCCCGCGGGGGTAGGCTACGAGCAGTACTTC; clone size: NA; D gene: TRBD2; V gene: TRBV9; J gene: TRBJ2-7
CDR3 protein: CASSQELTPVYGYTF; CDR3 DNA: TGCGCCAGCAGCCAAGAACTGACTCCCGTTTATGGCTACACCTTC; clone size: few; D gene: NA; V gene: TRBV4-1; J gene: TRBJ1-2
CDR3 protein: CASSGQGATNEKLFF; CDR3 DNA: TGCGCCAGCAGCGGACAGGGGGCGACTAATGAAAAACTGTTTTTT; clone size: NA; D gene: TRBD1; V gene: TRBV5-1; J gene: TRBJ1-4
CDR3 protein: CASSLGQGTNQPQHF; CDR3 DNA: TGTGCCAGTAGTCTCGGACAGGGGACCAATCAGCCCCAGCATTTT; clone size: NA; D gene: TRBD1; V gene: TRBV19; J gene: TRBJ1-5
CDR3 protein: CASSSGTMNSYEQYF; CDR3 DNA: TGTGCCAGCAGCTCCGGGACAATGAATTCCTACGAGCAGTACTTC; clone size: NA; D gene: NA; V gene: TRBV6-5; J gene: TRBJ2-7
CDR3 protein: CSVDRQGYEQYF; CDR3 DNA: TGCAGCGTTGATAGGCAGGGCTACGAGCAGTACTTC; clone size: NA; D gene: NA; V gene: TRBV29-1; J gene: TRBJ2-7
CDR3 protein: CASSMIGRTSRTDEQFF; CDR3 DNA: TGTGCCAGTAGTATGATCGGGCGGACTAGCCGCACAGATGAGCAGTTCTTC; clone size: NA; D gene: TRBD2; V gene: TRBV19; J gene: TRBJ2-1
CDR3 protein: CASSPPGQQGETQYF; CDR3 DNA: TGTGCCAGCTCACCACCGGGGCAGCAGGGGGAGACCCAGTACTTC; clone size: NA; D gene: NA; V gene: TRBV18; J gene: TRBJ2-5
CDR3 protein: CASSPRFSNQPQHF; CDR3 DNA: TGTGCCAGCTCACCGAGGTTTAGCAATCAGCCCCAGCATTTT; clone size: NA; D gene: NA; V gene: TRBV18; J gene: TRBJ1-5
CDR3 protein: CASSQVPSSHEQYF; CDR3 DNA: TGCGCCAGCAGCCAAGTCCCCAGTTCTCACGAGCAGTACTTC; clone size: NA; D gene: NA; V gene: TRBV4-3; J gene: TRBJ2-7
CDR3 protein: CASSKQGNEYEQYF; CDR3 DNA: TGTGCCAGCAGTAAACAGGGGAATGAGTACGAGCAGTACTTC; clone size: NA; D gene: TRBD1; V gene: TRBV2; J gene: TRBJ2-7
CDR3 protein: CASKASEGIGEQYF; CDR3 DNA: TGTGCCAGCAAGGCCTCTGAGGGAATCGGCGAGCAGTACTTC; clone size: NA; D gene: NA; V gene: TRBV2; J gene: TRBJ2-7
CDR3 protein: CTSSQDPPSLLAGGNRETQYF; CDR3 DNA: TGCACCAGCAGCCAAGATCCCCCCTCTCTTCTAGCGGGGGGCAATAGGGAGACCCAGTACTTC; clone size: NA; D gene: NA; V gene: TRBV1; J gene: TRBJ2-5
CDR3 protein: CASSLGRGRQPQHF; CDR3 DNA: TGTGCCAGCAGCTTGGGCAGGGGGCGTCAGCCCCAGCATTTT; clone size: few; D gene: TRBD1; V gene: TRBV5-6; J gene: TRBJ1-5
CDR3 protein: CASSLAGQMNTGELFF; CDR3 DNA: TGCGCCAGCAGCTTGGCCGGACAAATGAACACCGGGGAGCTGTTTTTT; clone size: NA; D gene: NA; V gene: TRBV5-1; J gene: TRBJ2-2
CDR3 protein: CASSGASGRHNYEQYF; CDR3 DNA: TGTGCCAGTAGCGGGGCAAGCGGGAGGCATAACTACGAGCAGTACTTC; clone size: NA; D gene: TRBD2; V gene: TRBV19; J gene: TRBJ2-7
CDR3 protein: CASGDRNTGELFF; CDR3 DNA: TGTGCCAGTGGGGACAGGAACACCGGGGAGCTGTTTTTT; clone size: NA; D gene: TRBD1; V gene: TRBV4-2; J gene: TRBJ2-2
CDR3 protein: CASSQDQKRTDSTDTQYF; CDR3 DNA: TGCGCCAGCAGCCAAGATCAAAAGAGGACAGATAGCACAGATACGCAGTATTTT; clone size: NA; D gene: NA; V gene: TRBV4-3; J gene: TRBJ2-3
CDR3 protein: CAWRSQEFGVGYTF; CDR3 DNA: TGTGCCTGGAGATCACAGGAGTTCGGAGTTGGCTACACCTTC; clone size: NA; D gene: NA; V gene: TRBV30; J gene: TRBJ1-2
CDR3 protein: CASSVITSGRSVEQFF; CDR3 DNA: TGTGCCAGCAGCGTAATAACTAGCGGGAGATCAGTTGAGCAGTTCTTC; clone size: NA; D gene: TRBD2; V gene: TRBV9; J gene: TRBJ2-1
CDR3 protein: CASSSNAGPGANVLTF; CDR3 DNA: TGTGCCAGCAGCTCGAACGCAGGGCCTGGGGCCAACGTCCTGACTTTC; clone size: once; D gene: NA; V gene: TRBV7-2; J gene: TRBJ2-6
CDR3 protein: CASSEARRYGYTF; CDR3 DNA: TGTGCCAGCAGTGAAGCTAGGAGATATGGCTACACCTTC; clone size: NA; D gene: NA; V gene: TRBV2; J gene: TRBJ1-2
CDR3 protein: CAWLPGLAVERTDTQYF; CDR3 DNA: TGTGCCTGGCTACCGGGACTAGCGGTAGAACGCACAGATACGCAGTATTTT; clone size: once; D gene: TRBD2; V gene: TRBV30; J gene: TRBJ2-3
CDR3 protein: CASRNRGRANVLTF; CDR3 DNA: TGTGCCAGCAGGAACAGGGGGCGGGCCAACGTCCTGACTTTC; clone size: NA; D gene: TRBD1; V gene: TRBV6-1; J gene: TRBJ2-6
CDR3 protein: CSSSTGMDEQYF; CDR3 DNA: TGTTCCAGCAGCACCGGGATGGACGAGCAGTACTTC; clone size: NA; D gene: NA; V gene: TRBV7-9; J gene: TRBJ2-7
CDR3 protein: CASSQATTGSYEQYF; CDR3 DNA: TGCGCCAGCAGCCAAGCGACGACAGGTTCCTACGAGCAGTACTTC; clone size: NA; D gene: NA; V gene: TRBV4-3; J gene: TRBJ2-7
CDR3 protein: CAISRGLAEETQYF; CDR3 DNA: TGTGCCATCAGCCGGGGACTAGCGGAAGAGACCCAGTACTTC; clone size: NA; D gene: TRBD2; V gene: TRBV10-3; J gene: TRBJ2-5
CDR3 protein: CASSIRQVGTEAFF; CDR3 DNA: TGTGCCAGTAGTATCCGACAGGTCGGAACTGAAGCTTTCTTT; clone size: NA; D gene: NA; V gene: TRBV19; J gene: TRBJ1-1
CDR3 protein: CATLEGLLAKNIQYF; CDR3 DNA: TGTGCCACCCTGGAGGGACTCCTAGCCAAAAACATTCAGTACTTC; clone size: few; D gene: NA; V gene: TRBV6-1; J gene: TRBJ2-4
CDR3 protein: CASNPREITDTQYF; CDR3 DNA: TGTGCCAGCAATCCCAGGGAAATCACAGATACGCAGTATTTT; clone size: NA; D gene: NA; V gene: TRBV2; J gene: TRBJ2-3
CDR3 protein: CASSLVPGGGGYEQYF; CDR3 DNA: TGTGCCAGCAGCTTGGTACCGGGAGGCGGGGGCTACGAGCAGTACTTC; clone size: NA; D gene: TRBD2; V gene: TRBV5-6; J gene: TRBJ2-7
CDR3 protein: CASRYGLAGVHEQYF; CDR3 DNA: TGTGCCAGTCGGTACGGGCTAGCGGGAGTTCACGAGCAGTACTTC; clone size: NA; D gene: TRBD2; V gene: TRBV7-2; J gene: TRBJ2-7
CDR3 protein: CSVVFVAASYNEQFF; CDR3 DNA: TGCAGCGTTGTATTCGTAGCGGCCTCCTACAATGAGCAGTTCTTC; clone size: few; D gene: NA; V gene: TRBV29-1; J gene: TRBJ2-1
CDR3 protein: CASSQAGGPNYGYTF; CDR3 DNA: TGTGCCAGCAGTCAAGCTGGAGGGCCCAACTATGGCTACACCTTC; clone size: NA; D gene: NA; V gene: TRBV6-4; J gene: TRBJ1-2
CDR3 protein: CASSSRTGSYEQYF; CDR3 DNA: TGTGCCAGCAGCTCTCGGACGGGATCCTACGAGCAGTACTTC; clone size: NA; D gene: NA; V gene: TRBV7-2; J gene: TRBJ2-7
CDR3 protein: CASSTRAGGMGETQYF; CDR3 DNA: TGTGCCAGCAGCACCAGAGCGGGAGGCATGGGGGAGACCCAGTACTTC; clone size: NA; D gene: TRBD2; V gene: TRBV9; J gene: TRBJ2-5
CDR3 protein: CASSIVGTSGLSYEQYF; CDR3 DNA: TGTGCCAGTAGTATAGTAGGGACTAGCGGGCTCTCCTACGAGCAGTACTTC; clone size: NA; D gene: TRBD2; V gene: TRBV19; J gene: TRBJ2-7
CDR3 protein: CASSPSNEQFF; CDR3 DNA: TGTGCCAGCAGCCCATCAAATGAGCAGTTCTTC; clone size: NA; D gene: NA; V gene: TRBV7-2; J gene: TRBJ2-1
CDR3 protein: CASSSGRAYEQYF; CDR3 DNA: TGCGCCAGCAGTTCAGGGAGGGCCTACGAGCAGTACTTC; clone size: NA; D gene: TRBD2; V gene: TRBV4-1; J gene: TRBJ2-7
CDR3 protein: CASSARQGGLLSGNTIYF; CDR3 DNA: TGTGCCAGCAGCGCCCGACAGGGGGGACTTCTCTCTGGAAACACCATATATTTT; clone size: NA; D gene: TRBD1; V gene: TRBV9; J gene: TRBJ1-3
CDR3 protein: CASSEARQGAYEQYF; CDR3 DNA: TGTGCCAGCAGTGAAGCGCGGCAGGGGGCCTACGAGCAGTACTTC; clone size: NA; D gene: TRBD1; V gene: TRBV6-1; J gene: TRBJ2-7
CDR3 protein: CASKDPSGASGANVLTF; CDR3 DNA: TGTGCCAGTAAAGACCCTAGCGGGGCCTCTGGGGCCAACGTCCTGACTTTC; clone size: once; D gene: TRBD2; V gene: TRBV19; J gene: TRBJ2-6
CDR3 protein: CASRPGLAGSNEQFF; CDR3 DNA: TGTGCCAGCAGACCCGGACTAGCGGGGAGCAATGAGCAGTTCTTC; clone size: NA; D gene: TRBD2; V gene: TRBV7-9; J gene: TRBJ2-1
CDR3 protein: CSVVTGATYEQCF; CDR3 DNA: TGCAGCGTTGTAACAGGGGCGACCTACGAGCAGTGCTTC; clone size: NA; D gene: TRBD1; V gene: TRBV29-1; J gene: TRBJ2-7
CDR3 protein: CASSQEWGTLQNEQYF; CDR3 DNA: TGCGCCAGCAGCCAAGAATGGGGGACTTTGCAGAACGAGCAGTACTTC; clone size: NA; D gene: NA; V gene: TRBV4-3; J gene: TRBJ2-7
CDR3 protein: CASIRGQNTGELFF; CDR3 DNA: TGTGCCAGCATCAGGGGACAGAACACCGGGGAGCTGTTTTTT; clone size: NA; D gene: NA; V gene: TRBV28; J gene: TRBJ2-2
CDR3 protein: CASSTQGTSLSVQYF; CDR3 DNA: TGTGCCAGCTCGACCCAAGGGACTAGCTTGTCGGTGCAGTACTTC; clone size: NA; D gene: TRBD2; V gene: TRBV7-2; J gene: TRBJ2-7
CDR3 protein: CASSRPTSGGVDEQFF; CDR3 DNA: TGTGCCAGCTCACGTCCGACTAGCGGGGGGGTTGATGAGCAGTTCTTC; clone size: NA; D gene: TRBD2; V gene: TRBV18; J gene: TRBJ2-1
CDR3 protein: CASSAGGGTEAFF; CDR3 DNA: TGTGCCAGCAGCGCTGGTGGGGGGACTGAAGCTTTCTTT; clone size: NA; D gene: NA; V gene: TRBV9; J gene: TRBJ1-1
CDR3 protein: CASSRFFETFTPGEQYF; CDR3 DNA: TGTGCCAGTAGTCGCTTCTTTGAAACTTTTACTCCTGGCGAGCAGTACTTC; clone size: NA; D gene: NA; V gene: TRBV19; J gene: TRBJ2-7
CDR3 protein: CASSPRQETYEQYF; CDR3 DNA: TGCGCCAGCAGCCCGAGACAGGAAACCTACGAGCAGTACTTC; clone size: NA; D gene: NA; V gene: TRBV4-1; J gene: TRBJ2-7
CDR3 protein: CASSQKDRGHQPQHF; CDR3 DNA: TGTGCCAGCAGCCAAAAGGACAGGGGCCATCAGCCCCAGCATTTT; clone size: NA; D gene: TRBD1; V gene: TRBV4-2; J gene: TRBJ1-5
CDR3 protein: CASSATGMSSYNEQFF; CDR3 DNA: TGCGCCAGCAGTGCAACGGGAATGAGCTCCTACAATGAGCAGTTCTTC; clone size: NA; D gene: NA; V gene: TRBV5-1; J gene: TRBJ2-1